The 31 T cell receptor beta chains given below trace back to one sample, sequenced in a study of T cell responses to AZD1222 COVID-19 vaccine. TCRdb keeps only in-frame clones here, not all; method: immunoSEQ multiplex PCR. The table includes approximately 90,000 clones, around 89% detected once. This sample comprised peripheral blood, obtained on day 0 of AZD1222 vaccination. Receptor source: an adult in good health.

The chain recombines TRBV20-1 with TRBJ2-1, with no clear D. Between the trimmed V and J ends, which lost 0 bases and 7 bases, there was a span of 4 bases. The CDR3 consists of 11 residues. Germline CDR1 and CDR2: DFQATT and SNEGSKA (reference sequence). CDR3 amino acids: CSARDVNEQFF. For the CDR3, the DNA is TGCAGTGCTAGAGATGTTAATGAGCAGTTCTTC.

The V gene is TRBV5-6, the J gene TRBJ2-5; 12 nucleotides line up with TRBD2. Germline assignment: CDR1 SGHDT and CDR2 YYEEEE. J gave up 5 bases and V 4 bases, and 6 bases lay outside the gene matches. The CDR3 sequence is 15 residues long. CDR3: CASSQLAGGLETQYF. DNA for the CDR3: TGTGCCAGCAGCCAACTAGCGGGGGGCCTGGAGACCCAGTACTTC.

The rearrangement uses TRBV10-3 and TRBJ1-1; D gene uncertain. V was shortened by 8 bases and J by 0 bases, with 10 bases between the two germline ends. This CDR3 contains 13 residues. Germline CDR1 is ENHRY and CDR2 is SYGVKD. The CDR3 DNA follows: TGTGCCATCCGCCCAAACATGAACACTGAAGCTTTCTTT. Amino acid sequence: CAIRPNMNTEAFF.

The J gene is TRBJ2-5, the V gene TRBV11-1; D may be TRBD1 (6 bases). Germline-derived CDR1 and CDR2 are SGHAT and FQDESV (reference sequence). The V end lost 2 bases, the J end lost 2 bases, and 15 bases lay between the germline ends. The CDR3 contains 16 residues. As DNA, the CDR3 is TGTGCCAGCAGCTTATACGGGACAACTCATCAAGAGACCCAGTACTTC. This codes for CASSLYGTTHQETQYF.

This sequence joins TRBV4-3 and TRBJ1-6, with 10 bases identical to TRBD1. This CDR3 region has 16 residues. Germline-derived CDR1 and CDR2 are LGHNA and YSLEER. Trimming took 2 bases from V and 10 from J; bases not matched to a gene: 8. CDR3 protein: CASSQQTGGINSPLHF. The CDR3 DNA follows: TGCGCCAGCAGCCAACAGACAGGGGGCATAAACTCACCCCTCCACTTT.

The CDR3 region has the DNA TGTGCCAGCAGCCCAGGGGGGGGCCTTACCCAAGAGACCCAGTACTTC. Translating it yields CASSPGGGLTQETQYF. The gene calls are TRBV7-3 and TRBJ2-5, with D perhaps matching TRBD1 or TRBD2 (7 bases each). V was pared by 5 bases and J by 1 base, with 17 bases between. The CDR3 contains 16 residues. CDR1 and CDR2 (germline): SGHTA, FQGTGA.

This chain joins TRBV3-1 (or the pseudogene TRBV3-2) and TRBJ1-1; TRBD1 might be the D (6 bases). CDR1 is LGHDT, CDR2 YNNKEL, per germline (reference sequence). Trimming removed 6 bases at V and 1 base at J, with 18 bases between. There are 16 residues in the CDR3. The CDR3 region is CASRQGGGIENTEAFF. The CDR3 DNA follows: TGTGCCAGCAGACAGGGCGGGGGTATCGAGAACACTGAAGCTTTCTTT.

This clone was seen only once. The chain combines TRBV3-1 (or the pseudogene TRBV3-2) with TRBJ2-4, with TRBD2 matching 8 bases. The CDR3 totals 13 residues. Germline values: CDR1 LGHDT, CDR2 YNNKEL (reference sequence). J gave up 8 bases and V 4 bases, and 4 bases lay outside the gene matches. The CDR3 nucleotides are TGTGCCAGCAGCCCACGGGAGGGATACATTCAGTACTTC. It specifies CASSPREGYIQYF.

V is TRBV5-1 and J is TRBJ1-1, with 9 bases aligning to TRBD1. The CDR3 has 14 residues. The V segment lost 4 bases and the J segment 1 base; nucleotides outside the gene matches: 2. CDR1 is SGHRS and CDR2 is YFSETQ in the germline V gene. CDR3 protein: CASSQDRGNTEAFF. As DNA, the CDR3 is TGCGCCAGCAGCCAGGACAGGGGGAACACTGAAGCTTTCTTT.

This chain connects TRBV9 to TRBJ2-3; possible D gene TRBD1, 6 bases. Trimming cost V 0 bases and J 0 bases, with 8 bases left between them. The germline V gene has CDR1 SGDLS and CDR2 YYNGEE. The CDR3 consists of 15 residues. CDR3 loop: CASSVAGQSTDTQYF. Written as DNA, the CDR3 is TGTGCCAGCAGCGTAGCAGGACAGAGCACAGATACGCAGTATTTT. Together with reference TRBV9 and TRBJ2-3, the CDR3 gives the full variable domain: DSGVTQTPKHLITATGQRVTLRCSPRSGDLSVYWYQQSLDQGLQFLIQYYNGEERAKGNILERFSAQQFPDLHSELNLSSLELGDSALYFCASSVAGQSTDTQYFGPGTRLTVL.

The chain uses TRBV6-2 or TRBV6-3 and TRBJ2-7, with D unclear. The CDR3 contains 12 residues. Trimming removed 4 bases at V and 4 bases at J, with 8 bases between. The germline V gene has CDR1 MNHEY and CDR2 SVGEGT. The CDR3 sequence: CASSFGWYEQYF. The CDR3 region has the DNA TGTGCCAGCAGTTTCGGGTGGTACGAGCAGTACTTC.

J is TRBJ1-5 and V is TRBV5-6; 8 bases fit TRBD1. Germline lookup yields CDR1 SGHDT and CDR2 YYEEEE. The trim removed 3 bases at V and 2 bases at J, leaving 1 base unmatched. This CDR3 contains 14 residues. The CDR3 loop is CASSWGQGNQPQHF. CDR3 in DNA: TGTGCCAGCAGCTGGGGACAGGGCAATCAGCCCCAGCATTTT.

This rearrangement joins TRBV2 to TRBJ2-1, with 9 bases aligning to TRBD2. CDR1 and CDR2 from the germline V gene are SNHLY and FYNNEI. The CDR3 extends over 13 amino acids. The V segment lost 7 bases and the J segment 8 bases; nucleotides outside the gene matches: 6. CDR3 amino acids: CASKLAGLDEQFF. The CDR3 DNA is TGTGCCAGCAAGCTAGCGGGGTTGGATGAGCAGTTCTTC.

V usage is TRBV6-2 or TRBV6-3 and J usage is TRBJ2-7; D might be TRBD1 (6 bases). The V gene's germline CDR1 is MNHEY and CDR2 SVGEGT. Deletions cut 6 bases from V and 2 bases from J, with 20 bases between. CDR3 length: 16 amino acids. The CDR3 nucleotides read TGTGCCAGCAGCCCTTGGGCTCAGGGGAAAACCTACGAGCAGTACTTC. Translating gives CASSPWAQGKTYEQYF.

The chain joins TRBV19 to TRBJ2-1; D is undetermined. Deletions cut 4 bases from V and 0 bases from J, with 10 bases between. The CDR3 has 15 amino acids. Germline lookup yields CDR1 LNHDA and CDR2 SQIVND (reference sequence). CDR3 sequence reads: CASSTARNSYNEQFF. The CDR3 nucleotides are TGTGCCAGTAGTACCGCCCGGAACTCCTACAATGAGCAGTTCTTC.

The chain joins TRBV19 to TRBJ1-1; D may be TRBD1 (6 bases). Looked up from germline, CDR1 is LNHDA and CDR2 is SQIVND (reference sequence). The CDR3 contains 14 residues. Trimming pared 4 bases from V and 6 bases from J, leaving 15 bases between. In DNA, the CDR3 is TGTGCCAGTAGTAGGGACACGTCGATCCCTGAAGCTTTCTTT. It codes for CASSRDTSIPEAFF.

V and J are TRBV6-5 and TRBJ1-1, with TRBD1 as a possible D gene (5 bases). CDR3 length: 13 residues. CDR1 is MNHEY, CDR2 SVGAGI, per germline. Trimming took off 0 bases at V and 8 bases at J, with 10 bases between the two ends. This chain's CDR3 is CASSYSIQAEAFF. The CDR3 nucleotides are TGTGCCAGCAGTTACTCGATACAGGCCGAAGCTTTCTTT.

The V call is TRBV19, the J call TRBJ1-6; D remains ambiguous. The germline V and J ends were trimmed by 4 bases and 9 bases, with 10 bases remaining between them. The V gene's germline CDR1 is LNHDA and CDR2 SQIVND (reference sequence). The CDR3 loop spans 13 amino acids. CDR3 sequence (DNA): TGTGCCAGTAGTACCCTGGTAGGTTCACCCCTCCACTTT. Translating it yields CASSTLVGSPLHF.

J is TRBJ2-7 and V is TRBV5-8; TRBD1 is a possible D gene (6 bases). V lost 4 bases, J lost 4 bases, and 15 bases lay in between. The CDR3 is 14 residues long. Germline lookup yields CDR1 SGHTS and CDR2 YDEGEE. CDR3 sequence: CASSRSSGVYEQYF. In DNA, the CDR3 is TGTGCCAGCAGCAGAAGTTCAGGGGTATACGAGCAGTACTTC. Using reference TRBV5-8 and TRBJ2-7 for the parts outside the CDR3, the full variable domain is EAGVTQSPTHLIKTRGQQATLRCSPISGHTSVYWYQQALGLGLQFLLWYDEGEERNRGNFPPRFSGRQFPNYSSELNVNALELEDSALYLCASSRSSGVYEQYFGPGTRLTVT.

V is TRBV5-1 and J is TRBJ2-7; 9 bases are shared with TRBD1. V dropped 1 base and J dropped 7; count of bases not matched to a gene: 6. CDR1 is SGHRS and CDR2 is YFSETQ in the germline V gene. This CDR3 has 14 residues. The CDR3 loop reads CASSLSRTGEEQYF. The CDR3 DNA is TGCGCCAGCAGCTTGTCCCGGACAGGGGAAGAGCAGTACTTC.

V usage is TRBV21-1 and J usage is TRBJ2-1; TRBD2, as called in the table, went unchecked against the DNA. TRBV21-1 is a pseudogene segment. The CDR3 extends over 13 amino acids. The CDR3 protein is CASSKVPLNEQFF. In DNA form, the CDR3 reads TGTGCCAGCAGCAAAGTCCCCCTAAATGAGCAGTTCTTC.

CDR3 loop: CASSLGKTEAFF. The CDR3 nucleotides are TGTGCCAGCAGCCTCGGTAAGACTGAAGCTTTCTTT. J is TRBJ1-1 and V is TRBV7-9; D gene uncertain. V was pared by 5 bases and J by 5 bases, with 9 bases between. The CDR3 consists of 12 residues. Germline values: CDR1 SEHNR, CDR2 FQNEAQ (reference sequence).

This clone was observed once. The chain combines TRBV19 with TRBJ1-1; D is undetermined. This CDR3 spans 15 amino acids. Germline values: CDR1 LNHDA, CDR2 SQIVND (reference sequence). V lost 2 bases and J 1 base, leaving 11 bases between the germline ends. The CDR3 DNA reads TGTGCCAGTAGTATACGTTGGGCAGGGAACACTGAAGCTTTCTTT. It translates to CASSIRWAGNTEAFF.

This clone was seen a few times. The chain employs TRBV7-6 and TRBJ1-3; D uncertain. Germline-derived CDR1 and CDR2 are SGHVS and FNYEAQ. The CDR3 spans 11 residues. V lost 1 base to trimming and J lost 10 bases, with 5 bases between them. CDR3 residues: CASSLGGTIYF. DNA of the CDR3: TGTGCCAGCAGCTTAGGGGGTACCATATATTTT. Variable domain in full (rest from reference TRBV7-6 and TRBJ1-3): GAGVSQSPRYKVTKRGQDVALRCDPISGHVSLYWYRQALGQGPEFLTYFNYEAQQDKSGLPNDRFSAERPEGSISTLTIQRTEQRDSAMYRCASSLGGTIYFGEGSWLTVV.

The chain is built from TRBV6-4 and TRBJ1-1, with D possibly matching TRBD1 (5 bases). Trimming removed 3 bases at V and 5 bases at J, with 10 bases between. CDR3 size: 13 residues. CDR1 MRHNA and CDR2 SNTAGT come from the germline V gene. The CDR3 is CASSDQGGTEAFF. In nucleotides, the CDR3 is TGTGCCAGCAGTGATCAGGGAGGGACTGAAGCTTTCTTT.

V is TRBV7-8 and J is TRBJ1-1, with D possibly matching TRBD1 (5 bases). This CDR3 region has 13 residues. The germline V and J ends were trimmed by 1 base and 3 bases, with 6 bases remaining between them. The germline gives CDR1 SGHVS, CDR2 FQNEAQ. CDR3 sequence reads: CASSLVGDTEAFF. The DNA for the CDR3 is TGTGCCAGCAGCTTAGTAGGGGACACTGAAGCTTTCTTT. Combining the CDR3 with reference TRBV7-8 and TRBJ1-1 gives the whole variable domain GAGVSQSPRYKVAKRGQDVALRCDPISGHVSLFWYQQALGQGPEFLTYFQNEAQLDKSGLPSDRFFAERPEGSVSTLKIQRTQQEDSAVYLCASSLVGDTEAFFGQGTRLTVV.

The table lists this clone with a count of one. The chain joins TRBV4-3 to TRBJ1-2; D ambiguous. The CDR3 contains 17 residues. The V gene's germline CDR1 is LGHNA and CDR2 YSLEER. V lost 3 bases and J 6 bases, leaving 23 bases between the germline ends. The CDR3 region has the DNA TGCGCCAGCAGCCAGGCTACATTCGACGACTCTTCGAATGGCTACACCTTC. Translated: CASSQATFDDSSNGYTF.

This rearrangement joins TRBV29-1 to TRBJ2-7, with D possibly TRBD1 on 6 matching bases. Germline assignment: CDR1 SQVTM and CDR2 ANQGSEA. The ends were cut back, 7 bases at V and 3 bases at J, with 10 bases in the middle. CDR3 length equals 11 residues. The CDR3 reads CSGLQGYEQYF. In DNA form, the CDR3 reads TGCAGCGGGCTACAGGGCTACGAGCAGTACTTC.

The chain carries TRBV5-1 and TRBJ2-1; 12 positions agree with TRBD2. Unmatched junction bases numbered 16, after V lost 4 bases and J lost 8 bases. CDR3 length equals 18 residues. Germline CDR1 reads SGHRS; CDR2 reads YFSETQ. CDR3 region: CASSKGQVLAGGPDEQFF. In DNA form, the CDR3 reads TGCGCCAGCAGCAAGGGACAAGTGCTAGCGGGGGGGCCTGATGAGCAGTTCTTC.

The J gene is TRBJ2-3, the V gene TRBV12-5; D possibly matches TRBD1 or TRBD2 (6 bases each). V lost 6 bases to trimming and J lost 5 bases, with 21 bases between them. CDR1 and CDR2 from the germline V gene are LGHNT and FRNRAP. The CDR3 is made up of 16 amino acids. CDR3 in amino acids: CASGGGTGSLGDTQYF. The CDR3 DNA is TGTGCTAGTGGAGGGGGGACGGGGTCTCTGGGAGATACGCAGTATTTT.

V is TRBV5-3 and J is TRBJ2-2; the D is unclear. TRBV5-3 is marked as an open reading frame, function uncertain. V gave up 4 bases and J gave up 6 bases, with 13 bases separating them. The CDR3 has 14 amino acids. In DNA, the CDR3 is TGTGCCAGAAGCCTCTCTAGGTCTTCCGGGGAGCTGTTTTTT. It codes for CARSLSRSSGELFF.